These T cell receptor beta chains were read from a single sample in a study of early T cells in non-severe SARS-CoV-2 infection. From the 5' RACE reads, TCRdb called clonotypes with MiXCR, one entry per CDR3 protein. The table lists 40,000 to 55,000 distinct CDR3 sequences, more than 6.5% of them singletons. The material sequenced was whole blood. The receptors derive from an adult who was a healthcare worker with PCR-confirmed SARS-CoV-2 infection or an uninfected control (not recorded which). CDR3s include the opening cysteine and the closing phenylalanine or tryptophan. Fields, in order: J gene, clone size, D gene, V gene, CDR3 protein, CDR3 DNA. D genes are given only for firm matches. Size tells how often a clone was seen (once, few, many) or the class of an expanded clone, and some rows leave it out.

>TRBJ2-7|many|.|TRBV29-1
CSVRTYEQYF
TGCAGCGTTCGAACCTACGAGCAGTACTTC
>TRBJ1-4|few|.|TRBV18
CASSRSQGNEKLFF
TGTGCCAGCTCACGGTCTCAGGGGAATGAAAAACTGTTTTTT
>TRBJ2-1|few|.|TRBV19
CASSMAQYNEQFF
TGTGCCAGTAGTATGGCTCAGTACAATGAGCAGTTCTTC
>TRBJ1-5|many|.|TRBV18
CASSPLFSNQPQHF
TGTGCCAGCTCACCATTGTTTAGCAATCAGCCCCAGCATTTT
>TRBJ1-1|.|.|TRBV29-1
CSVYGNTEAFF
TGCAGCGTTTACGGTAACACTGAAGCTTTCTTT
>TRBJ2-7|many|TRBD2|TRBV13
CASLLAGGDEQYF
TGTGCCAGCTTACTAGCGGGGGGCGACGAGCAGTACTTC
>TRBJ2-1|many|.|TRBV19
CASGIAIDEQFF
TGTGCCAGCGGAATAGCGATAGACGAGCAGTTCTTC
>TRBJ2-5|many|.|TRBV13
CASSLRGPETQYF
TGTGCCAGCAGCTTAAGAGGGCCTGAGACCCAGTACTTC
>TRBJ2-1|.|.|TRBV5-1
CASSPEAEYNDQFF
TGCGCCAGCAGCCCTGAAGCGGAGTACAATGATCAGTTCTTC
>TRBJ2-3|many|.|TRBV12-3/TRBV12-4
CASSSAADTQYF
TGTGCCAGCAGTTCCGCGGCAGATACGCAGTATTTT
>TRBJ2-1|many|.|TRBV18
CATAQGPPSSYNEQFF
TGTGCCACCGCCCAGGGGCCCCCAAGCTCCTACAATGAGCAGTTCTTC
>TRBJ1-1|many|TRBD1|TRBV29-1
CSVEERTGGLFMAEAFF
TGCAGCGTTGAAGAGAGAACAGGGGGTCTTTTTATGGCTGAAGCTTTCTTT
>TRBJ1-1|many|.|TRBV6-6
CASSYSGVGTEAFF
TGTGCCAGCAGTTACTCCGGGGTCGGCACTGAAGCTTTCTTT
>TRBJ1-6|many|.|TRBV12-3/TRBV12-4
CASSLTGANSPLHF
TGTGCCAGCAGCCTAACAGGCGCAAATTCACCCCTCCACTTT
>TRBJ2-3|few|TRBD2|TRBV10-3
CAISIFSGGGDTQYF
TGTGCCATCAGTATTTTTAGCGGGGGAGGAGATACGCAGTATTTT
>TRBJ1-2|.|.|TRBV12-3/TRBV12-4
CASSLSGGYGYTF
TGTGCCAGCAGTTTGTCAGGCGGCTATGGCTACACCTTC
>TRBJ1-1|.|.|TRBV10-3
CAISESLGNTEAFF
TGTGCCATCAGTGAGTCGCTAGGGAACACTGAAGCTTTCTTT
>TRBJ2-2|few|.|TRBV9
CASSVGPGANTGELFF
TGTGCCAGCAGCGTAGGTCCAGGGGCGAACACCGGGGAGCTGTTTTTT
>TRBJ2-6|few|.|TRBV7-9
CASSVTESGANVLTF
TGTGCCAGCAGCGTTACAGAGTCTGGGGCCAACGTCCTGACTTTC
>TRBJ2-1|many|.|TRBV9
CASSVRAQNNEQFF
TGTGCCAGCAGCGTCCGAGCTCAAAACAATGAGCAGTTCTTC
>TRBJ2-1|many|TRBD1|TRBV24-1
CATSPLGGESYNEQFF
TGTGCCACCAGTCCCTTAGGGGGCGAGTCCTACAATGAGCAGTTCTTC
>TRBJ1-4|.|.|TRBV25-1
CASGRVGTLGNEKLFF
TGTGCCAGCGGAAGAGTCGGAACCCTGGGGAATGAAAAACTGTTTTTT
>TRBJ1-6|many|.|TRBV20-1
CSVYRDLVNSPLHF
TGCAGTGTTTACAGGGACTTGGTGAACTCACCCCTCCACTTT
>TRBJ1-5|many|.|TRBV27
CASSLSQGRGQPQHF
TGTGCCAGCAGTTTATCCCAGGGAAGGGGTCAGCCCCAGCATTTT
>TRBJ2-1|few|TRBD2|TRBV28
CASSFTSGDNEQFF
TGTGCCAGCAGTTTTACTAGCGGAGACAATGAGCAGTTCTTC
>TRBJ1-5|.|TRBD1|TRBV4-3
CASSQDQGGKGQPQHF
TGCGCCAGCAGCCAAGATCAAGGGGGCAAAGGGCAGCCCCAGCATTTT
>TRBJ2-3|many|.|TRBV28
CASSLVSPTQYF
TGTGCCAGCAGTTTAGTGTCGCCGACGCAGTATTTT
>TRBJ1-1|.|.|TRBV5-5
CASSLAPGGGEAFF
TGTGCCAGCAGCTTGGCCCCGGGTGGGGGTGAAGCTTTCTTT
>TRBJ2-1|.|.|TRBV7-3
CASSLTPTGHNEQFF
TGTGCCAGCAGCTTAACCCCGACAGGACACAATGAGCAGTTCTTC
>TRBJ1-1|many|.|TRBV20-1
CSARKQVKKGEAFF
TGCAGTGCTAGGAAACAGGTAAAAAAGGGTGAAGCTTTCTTT
>TRBJ1-4|many|TRBD1|TRBV6-1
CASSEAVTGVKLFF
TGTGCCAGCAGTGAAGCGGTCACAGGGGTAAAACTGTTTTTT
>TRBJ2-4|few|TRBD2|TRBV11-2
CASSSGLAGVLAKNIQYF
TGTGCCAGCAGCTCCGGACTAGCGGGGGTCTTAGCCAAAAACATTCAGTACTTC
>TRBJ2-2|.|TRBD1|TRBV6-6
CASSPGQGNTGELFF
TGTGCCAGCAGTCCGGGACAGGGCAACACCGGGGAGCTGTTTTTT
>TRBJ1-6|.|TRBD1|TRBV27
CASSEDRGSPLHF
TGTGCCAGCAGCGAAGACAGGGGTTCACCCCTCCACTTT
>TRBJ1-1|.|TRBD1|TRBV7-6
CASSPIDRGEMNTEAFF
TGTGCCAGCAGCCCCATTGACAGGGGAGAGATGAACACTGAAGCTTTCTTT
>TRBJ2-1|few|.|TRBV28
CASSLWDAEQFF
TGTGCCAGCAGTTTATGGGACGCCGAGCAGTTCTTC
>TRBJ1-5|few|TRBD1|TRBV18
CASSPDRGSNQPQHF
TGTGCCAGCTCCCCGGACAGGGGCAGCAATCAGCCCCAGCATTTT
>TRBJ1-1|few|.|TRBV10-3
CAISEGPVNTEAFF
TGTGCCATCAGTGAGGGCCCAGTGAACACTGAAGCTTTCTTT
>TRBJ2-1|.|.|TRBV2
CASSFVADMEFF
TGTGCCAGCAGTTTTGTAGCGGATATGGAGTTCTTC
>TRBJ1-4|.|.|TRBV2
CASRLREGNEKLFF
TGTGCCAGCCGCCTAAGGGAGGGTAATGAAAAACTGTTTTTT
>TRBJ2-3|many|TRBD2|TRBV2
CASSEEGRGTQYF
TGTGCCAGCAGTGAAGAGGGGCGGGGGACGCAGTATTTT